This is a list of T cell receptor beta chains from one sample in a study of lymphopenia after photon versus proton radiotherapy. Sequencing used immunoSEQ multiplex PCR; TCRdb keeps in-frame clones, though not all of them. The sample records 150,000 to 200,000 clones, less than 90% being singletons. The sample was peripheral blood, taken from a patient treated with photon-based radiotherapy. Every receptor here comes from a man aged 50 to 60 with gastric cancer. CDR3s leave out the opening cysteine and the closing phenylalanine or tryptophan.

len: 13
v_gene: TRBV19
j_gene: TRBJ2-2
CDR3aa: ASSHSGGNTGELF

len: 13
v_gene: TRBV5-1
j_gene: TRBJ2-2
CDR3aa: ASSLGDRDTGELF

len: 14
v_gene: TRBV19
j_gene: TRBJ1-4
CDR3aa: ASSMSGGADNEKLF

len: 15
v_gene: TRBV2
j_gene: TRBJ2-3
CDR3aa: ASIPRAGAPYTDTQY

len: 13
v_gene: TRBV28
j_gene: TRBJ1-1
CDR3aa: ASSPPTGALTEAF

len: 12
v_gene: TRBV11-3
j_gene: TRBJ1-2
CDR3aa: ASSEAGLGYGYT

len: 13
v_gene: TRBV19
j_gene: TRBJ1-1
CDR3aa: ASRQGEYMNTEAF

len: 19
v_gene: TRBV2
j_gene: TRBJ1-2
CDR3aa: ASSEARKPSGTEERYDGYT

len: 12
v_gene: TRBV5-6
j_gene: TRBJ2-5
CDR3aa: ASSLPRLAETQY

len: 13
v_gene: TRBV5-1
j_gene: TRBJ1-1
CDR3aa: ASSLVAGAGTEAF

len: 10
v_gene: TRBV29-1
j_gene: TRBJ2-7
CDR3aa: SLRTDSYEQY

len: 13
v_gene: TRBV5-6
j_gene: TRBJ2-1
CDR3aa: ASSSGDRASGEQF

len: 12
v_gene: TRBV28
j_gene: TRBJ1-2
CDR3aa: ASSLSQDLYGYT

len: 11
v_gene: TRBV6-5
j_gene: TRBJ2-7
CDR3aa: ASRTGNSYEQY

len: 15
v_gene: TRBV12-5
j_gene: TRBJ2-1
CDR3aa: ASGSGGRAHGGDEQF

len: 14
v_gene: TRBV18
j_gene: TRBJ2-5
CDR3aa: ASSRHRDRNEETQY

len: 13
v_gene: TRBV30
j_gene: TRBJ1-6
CDR3aa: AWSKQVENNSPLH

len: 10
v_gene: TRBV19
j_gene: TRBJ1-2
CDR3aa: ASSPDLYGYT

len: 11
v_gene: TRBV5-1
j_gene: TRBJ2-7
CDR3aa: ASSLQGGYEQY

len: 12
v_gene: TRBV15
j_gene: TRBJ2-2
CDR3aa: ATSKSGNTGELF

len: 13
v_gene: TRBV7-9
j_gene: TRBJ2-1
CDR3aa: ASTLTGGSYNEQF

len: 13
v_gene: TRBV7-9
j_gene: TRBJ1-6
CDR3aa: ASTGAGPDNSPLH

len: 13
v_gene: TRBV2
j_gene: TRBJ2-1
CDR3aa: ASSPRGPPGDEQF

len: 13
v_gene: TRBV6-5
j_gene: TRBJ1-3
CDR3aa: ASSPRQVQGNTIY

len: 9
v_gene: TRBV2
j_gene: TRBJ1-1
CDR3aa: ASVQGIEAF

len: 10
v_gene: TRBV29-1
j_gene: TRBJ2-3
CDR3aa: SVERTPDTQY

len: 15
v_gene: TRBV7-2
j_gene: TRBJ2-1
CDR3aa: ASSLDGASGSYNEQF

len: 12
v_gene: TRBV5-1
j_gene: TRBJ1-1
CDR3aa: ASSPSTPSAEAF

len: 11
v_gene: TRBV7-6
j_gene: TRBJ2-1
CDR3aa: ASSPQAYNEQF

len: 17
v_gene: TRBV4-1
j_gene: TRBJ2-6
CDR3aa: ASSQRPQPIQRGANVLT

len: 13
v_gene: TRBV5-4
j_gene: TRBJ2-3
CDR3aa: ASSLGGFATDTQY

len: 14
v_gene: TRBV18
j_gene: TRBJ2-1
CDR3aa: ASSPPGGRSYNEQF

len: 11
v_gene: TRBV18
j_gene: TRBJ1-2
CDR3aa: ASSPLQGDGYT

len: 13
v_gene: TRBV11-2
j_gene: TRBJ1-1
CDR3aa: ASSSGTGKNTEAF

len: 13
v_gene: TRBV5-6
j_gene: TRBJ1-4
CDR3aa: ASSLEATGLEKLF

len: 9
v_gene: TRBV5-1
j_gene: TRBJ1-1
CDR3aa: ASTGATEAF

len: 9
v_gene: TRBV18
j_gene: TRBJ2-5
CDR3aa: ASSPLGTQY

len: 11
v_gene: TRBV2
j_gene: TRBJ2-7
CDR3aa: ASTGQGSYEQY

len: 13
v_gene: TRBV6-5
j_gene: TRBJ2-7
CDR3aa: ASSFSYDISYEQY

len: 8
v_gene: TRBV29-1
j_gene: TRBJ2-1
CDR3aa: SVYYNEQF

len: 13
v_gene: TRBV5-1
j_gene: TRBJ2-5
CDR3aa: ASSSLTPVRETQY

len: 15
v_gene: TRBV2
j_gene: TRBJ2-3
CDR3aa: ASSESGLVYNTDTQY

len: 11
v_gene: TRBV2
j_gene: TRBJ2-5
CDR3aa: ASMRDTQETQY

len: 12
v_gene: TRBV5-4
j_gene: TRBJ2-5
CDR3aa: ASSLGGTRETQY

len: 15
v_gene: TRBV5-6
j_gene: TRBJ2-6
CDR3aa: ASRVQGLWSGANVLT

len: 13
v_gene: TRBV6-5
j_gene: TRBJ1-4
CDR3aa: ASSLGPVGNEKLF

len: 14
v_gene: TRBV19
j_gene: TRBJ2-2
CDR3aa: ASRGGAGANTGELF

len: 13
v_gene: TRBV28
j_gene: TRBJ2-7
CDR3aa: ASSLPREAGWEQY

len: 14
v_gene: TRBV6-5
j_gene: TRBJ2-5
CDR3aa: ASSYYRTGGAETQY

len: 12
v_gene: TRBV6-5
j_gene: TRBJ2-3
CDR3aa: ASNLGGAQDTQY

len: 14
v_gene: TRBV14
j_gene: TRBJ2-7
CDR3aa: ASSQEEQRMNYEQY

len: 12
v_gene: TRBV30
j_gene: TRBJ1-1
CDR3aa: AWRGQGGNTEAF

len: 10
v_gene: TRBV9
j_gene: TRBJ1-3
CDR3aa: ASSVVLGTIY

len: 12
v_gene: TRBV27
j_gene: TRBJ2-1
CDR3aa: ASRPGTAGSEQF